This TCR beta chain was captured in a study of technical replicates of blood from a handful of donors. Trimming at V came to 2 bases and at J to 6 bases, leaving 4 bases not matched to a gene. Germline values: CDR1 MNHNY, CDR2 SVGAGI (reference sequence). The CDR3 runs to 14 residues. Profiled with immunoSEQ multiplex PCR; TCRdb holds only in-frame clones, not every one. The table lists about 80,000 clones, about nine tenths of them singletons. Specimen: T cells isolated from PBMCs. The V and J genes are TRBV6-6 and TRBJ2-1; 7 nucleotides line up with TRBD2. This TCR was sampled from a human donor in good health. The CDR3 bases are TGTGCCAGCAGTTACCCTAGCGGCCTCAATGAGCAGTTCTTC. It is translated as CASSYPSGLNEQFF.